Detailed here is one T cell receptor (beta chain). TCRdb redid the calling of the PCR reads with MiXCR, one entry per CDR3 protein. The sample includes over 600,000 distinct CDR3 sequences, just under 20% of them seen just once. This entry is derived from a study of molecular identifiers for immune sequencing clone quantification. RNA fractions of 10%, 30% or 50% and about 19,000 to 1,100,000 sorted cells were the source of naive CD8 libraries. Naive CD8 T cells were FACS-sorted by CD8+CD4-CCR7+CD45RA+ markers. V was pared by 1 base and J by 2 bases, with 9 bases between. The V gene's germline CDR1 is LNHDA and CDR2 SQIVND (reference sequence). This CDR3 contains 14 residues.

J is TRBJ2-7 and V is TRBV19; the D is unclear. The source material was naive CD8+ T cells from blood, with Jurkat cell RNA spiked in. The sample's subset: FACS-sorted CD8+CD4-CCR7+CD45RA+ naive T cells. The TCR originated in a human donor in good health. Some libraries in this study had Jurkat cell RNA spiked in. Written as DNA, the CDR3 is TGTGCCAGTAGTATAGGGACGGAAACCTACGAGCAGTACTTC. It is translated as CASSIGTETYEQYF.